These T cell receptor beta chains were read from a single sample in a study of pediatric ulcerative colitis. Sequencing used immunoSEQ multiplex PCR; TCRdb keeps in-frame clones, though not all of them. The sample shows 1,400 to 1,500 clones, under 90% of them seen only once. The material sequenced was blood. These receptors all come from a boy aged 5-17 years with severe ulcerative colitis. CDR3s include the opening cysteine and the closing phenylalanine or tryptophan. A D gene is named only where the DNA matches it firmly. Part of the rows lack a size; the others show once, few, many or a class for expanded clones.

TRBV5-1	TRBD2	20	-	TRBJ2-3	TGCGCCAGCAGCTTGCCCACCTCGGGACTAGCGGGAGGGGGTTCGGATACGCAGTATTTT	CASSLPTSGLAGGGSDTQYF
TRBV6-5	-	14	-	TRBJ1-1	TGTGCCAGCAGCTCAGGGGTTAGGAACACTGAAGCTTTCTTT	CASSSGVRNTEAFF
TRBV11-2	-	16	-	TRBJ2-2	TGTGCCAGCAGCGTCTTAGGGCAGAGGAACACCGGGGAGCTGTTTTTT	CASSVLGQRNTGELFF
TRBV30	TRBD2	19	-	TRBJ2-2	TGTGCCTGGAGTCCCCCTGGTGGTGGGAGGGCCGATGTAAGCGGGGAGCTGTTTTTT	CAWSPPGGGRADVSGELFF
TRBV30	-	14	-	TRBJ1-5	TGTGCCTGGAGTGTGATCGTGGGAGTCGGGCCCCAGCATTTT	CAWSVIVGVGPQHF
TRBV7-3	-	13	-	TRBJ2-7	TGTGCCAGCAGCCGGACAGCGAAACACGAGCAGTACTTC	CASSRTAKHEQYF
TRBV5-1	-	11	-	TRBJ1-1	TGCGCCAGCAGCCAAAACACTGAAGCTTTCTTT	CASSQNTEAFF
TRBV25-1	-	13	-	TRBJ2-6	TGTGCCAGCACCTCACAGGGGGCCAACGTCCTGACTTTC	CASTSQGANVLTF
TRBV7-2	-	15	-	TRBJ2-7	TGTGCCAGCAGCTTAGTAACAGGATTTACCTACGAGCAGTACTTC	CASSLVTGFTYEQYF
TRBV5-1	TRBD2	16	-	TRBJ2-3	TGCGCCAGCAGCTACCTTAGCGGGGGGTACACAGATACGCAGTATTTT	CASSYLSGGYTDTQYF
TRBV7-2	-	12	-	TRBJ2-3	TGTGCCAGCAGCTTATACGCAGATACGCAGTATTTT	CASSLYADTQYF
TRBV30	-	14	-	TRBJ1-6	TGTGCCTGGAGTGTTGTGGGAAGGGATTCACCCCTCCACTTT	CAWSVVGRDSPLHF
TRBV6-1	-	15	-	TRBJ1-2	TGTGCCAGCGGGGCAACCCCCAGAGGCAACTATGGCTACACCTTC	CASGATPRGNYGYTF
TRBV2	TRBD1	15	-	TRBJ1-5	TGTGCCAGCAGTGAAGGTGGACAGGGAAATCAGCCCCAGCATTTT	CASSEGGQGNQPQHF
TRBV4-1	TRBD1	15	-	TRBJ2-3	TGCGCCAGCAGCCGACAGGGGGTAGGCACAGATACGCAGTATTTT	CASSRQGVGTDTQYF
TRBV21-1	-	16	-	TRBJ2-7	TGTGCCAGCAGCAAAGACAGGGGGCCGAGCTCCTACGAGCAGTACTTC	CASSKDRGPSSYEQYF
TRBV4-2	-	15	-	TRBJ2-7	TGTGCCAGCAGCCAAGAATGGGACACAGGCTACGAGCAGTACTTC	CASSQEWDTGYEQYF
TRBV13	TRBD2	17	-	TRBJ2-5	TGTGCCAGCAGCTCCCTCCGGACTAGCGGGAGCGGGGAGACCCAGTACTTC	CASSSLRTSGSGETQYF
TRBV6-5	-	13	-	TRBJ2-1	TGTGCCAGCAGTTCAAACAGAGCGAATGAGCAGTTCTTC	CASSSNRANEQFF
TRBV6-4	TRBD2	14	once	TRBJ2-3	TGTGCCAGCAGTGACACTAGCGGGAGAGATACGCAGTATTTT	CASSDTSGRDTQYF
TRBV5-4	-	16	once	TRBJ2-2	TGTGCCAGCAGCTTGGGCCAGCATACGAACACCGGGGAGCTGTTTTTT	CASSLGQHTNTGELFF
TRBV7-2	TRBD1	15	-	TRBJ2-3	TGTGCCAGCAGCTTAGGGACAGGCCACACAGATACGCAGTATTTT	CASSLGTGHTDTQYF
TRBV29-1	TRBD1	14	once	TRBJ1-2	TGCAGCGTAGCTACCGGACAGGGGAGGTATGGCTACACCTTC	CSVATGQGRYGYTF
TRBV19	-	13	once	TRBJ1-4	TGTGCCAGTAGGGACAGCGTAAATGAAAAACTGTTTTTT	CASRDSVNEKLFF
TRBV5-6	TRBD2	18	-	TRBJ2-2	TGTGCCAGCAGCTTGTTAGCGGGAGGTTTCGTGGGCACCGGGGAGCTGTTTTTT	CASSLLAGGFVGTGELFF
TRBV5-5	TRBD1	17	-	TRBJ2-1	TGTGCCAGCAGCTTGGCCTTCTGGACAGGGGAATTTAATGAGCAGTTCTTC	CASSLAFWTGEFNEQFF
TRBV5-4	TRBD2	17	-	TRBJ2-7	TGTGCCAGCAGCGCCGGACTACCGACGACTGCCGGGGGGGAGCAGTACTTC	CASSAGLPTTAGGEQYF
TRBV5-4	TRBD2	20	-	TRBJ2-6	TGTGCCAGCAGCTTGGCGAAGGGCCAGCGGGGGGGGCGTGGGGCCAACGTCCTGACTTTC	CASSLAKGQRGGRGANVLTF
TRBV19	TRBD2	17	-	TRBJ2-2	TGTGCCAGTATGATTGGCGGGAGGGCCCAGAACACCGGGGAGCTGTTTTTT	CASMIGGRAQNTGELFF
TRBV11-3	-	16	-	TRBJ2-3	TGTGCCAGCAGGCTTAACGTGGGGGCTAGGAGAGATACGCAGTATTTT	CASRLNVGARRDTQYF
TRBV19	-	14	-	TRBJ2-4	TGTGCCAGTACCCCGGACTTAGCCAAAAACATTCAGTACTTC	CASTPDLAKNIQYF
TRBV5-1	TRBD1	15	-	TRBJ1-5	TGCGCCAGCAGCTTCGGGACAGGAATCGATCAGCCCCAGCATTTT	CASSFGTGIDQPQHF
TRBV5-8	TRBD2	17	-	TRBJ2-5	TGTGCCAGCAGCCCCGGGACTAGCGGGGGCATTAAAGAGACCCAGTACTTC	CASSPGTSGGIKETQYF
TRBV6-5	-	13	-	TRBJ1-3	TGTGCCAGCAGGAAAATCTCTGGAAACACCATATATTTT	CASRKISGNTIYF
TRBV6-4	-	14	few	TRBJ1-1	TGTGCCAGCAGTGTCTCGCGGGGGAGCACTGAAGCTTTCTTT	CASSVSRGSTEAFF
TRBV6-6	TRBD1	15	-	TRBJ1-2	TGTGCCAGCAGTTACGGGACAGGGCGGCGGTATGGCTACACCTTC	CASSYGTGRRYGYTF
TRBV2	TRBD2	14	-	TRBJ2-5	TGTGCCAGCCCATTTGGCGCGGGAGACGAGACCCAGTACTTC	CASPFGAGDETQYF
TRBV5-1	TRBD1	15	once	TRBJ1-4	TGCGCCAGCAGCTCGACGGACAGGCATAATGAAAAACTGTTTTTT	CASSSTDRHNEKLFF
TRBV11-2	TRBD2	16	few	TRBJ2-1	TGTGCCAGCAGCTTACCGCCTCTAGCGGGAGTAAGTGAGCAGTTCTTC	CASSLPPLAGVSEQFF
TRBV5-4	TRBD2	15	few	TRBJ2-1	TGTGCCAGCAGCTGGGGACTAGCGGGAGGCAATGAGCAGTTCTTC	CASSWGLAGGNEQFF
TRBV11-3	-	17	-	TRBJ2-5	TGTGCCAGCAGTTCCCCCGCCGGGACGGTGGGTTCAGAGACCCAGTACTTC	CASSSPAGTVGSETQYF
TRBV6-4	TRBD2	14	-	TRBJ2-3	TGTGCCAGCAGTGATAGCGGGGGGGCAGATACGCAGTATTTT	CASSDSGGADTQYF
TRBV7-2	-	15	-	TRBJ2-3	TGTGCCAGCAGCTCGACTAGGGAAAGCACAGATACGCAGTATTTT	CASSSTRESTDTQYF
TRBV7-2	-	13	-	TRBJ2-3	TGTGCCAGCAGCTTAATCTTCACAGATACGCAGTATTTT	CASSLIFTDTQYF
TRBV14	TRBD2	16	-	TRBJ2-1	TGTGCCAGCAGCCAAGAAAACGAGCGGGAAGACAATGAGCAGTTCTTC	CASSQENEREDNEQFF
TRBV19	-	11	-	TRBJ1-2	TGTGCCAGTAGTACGGGACATGGCTACACCTTC	CASSTGHGYTF
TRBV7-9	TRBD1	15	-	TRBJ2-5	TGTGCCAGCAGCTTTGGGGGACAGGGTGGAGAGACCCAGTACTTC	CASSFGGQGGETQYF
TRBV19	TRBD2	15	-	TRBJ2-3	TGTGCCAGTAGTATAGGAGCGGGGAGCACAGATACGCAGTATTTT	CASSIGAGSTDTQYF
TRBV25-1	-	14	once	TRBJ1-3	TGTGCCAGCAGTGAATGGCCGTCTGGAAACACCATATATTTT	CASSEWPSGNTIYF
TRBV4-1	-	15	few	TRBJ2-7	TGCGCCAGCAGCCAAGGCCTGCGTAGCGGCTACGAGCAGTACTTC	CASSQGLRSGYEQYF
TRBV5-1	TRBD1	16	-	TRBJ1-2	TGCGCCAGCAGCACGGCAACCGGGACAGGGTCCTATGGCTACACCTTC	CASSTATGTGSYGYTF
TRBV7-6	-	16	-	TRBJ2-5	TGTGCCAGCAGCTTAGAGGGCGGCGGAGGGATGGAGACCCAGTACTTC	CASSLEGGGGMETQYF
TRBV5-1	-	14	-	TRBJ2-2	TGCGCCAGCAGCTTAGAAGGGGGCACCGGGGAGCTGTTTTTT	CASSLEGGTGELFF
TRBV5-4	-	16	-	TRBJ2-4	TGTGCCAGCAGCGGGGACATTGGTGGGGCCAAAAACATTCAGTACTTC	CASSGDIGGAKNIQYF
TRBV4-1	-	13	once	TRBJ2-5	TGCGCCAGCAGCCAAGAAGCAGTGGAGACCCAGTACTTC	CASSQEAVETQYF
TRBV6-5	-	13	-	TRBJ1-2	TGTGCCAGCAGTTCAAGCAGGGCCTATGGCTACACCTTC	CASSSSRAYGYTF
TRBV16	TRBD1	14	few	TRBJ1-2	TGTGCCAGCAGCCCACCGGGACAGAACTATGGCTACACCTTC	CASSPPGQNYGYTF